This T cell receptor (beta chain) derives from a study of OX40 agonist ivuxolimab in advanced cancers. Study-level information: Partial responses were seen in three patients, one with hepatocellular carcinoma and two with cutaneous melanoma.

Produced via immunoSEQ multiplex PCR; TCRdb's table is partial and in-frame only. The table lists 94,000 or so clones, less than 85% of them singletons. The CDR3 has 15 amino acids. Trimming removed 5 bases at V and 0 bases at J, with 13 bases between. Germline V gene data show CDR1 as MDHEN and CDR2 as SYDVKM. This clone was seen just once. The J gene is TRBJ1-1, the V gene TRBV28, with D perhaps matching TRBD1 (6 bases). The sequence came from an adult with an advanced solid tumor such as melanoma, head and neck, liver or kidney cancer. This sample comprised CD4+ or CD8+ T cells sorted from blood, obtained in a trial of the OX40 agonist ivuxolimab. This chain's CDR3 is CASSTGGSLNTEAFF. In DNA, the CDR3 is TGTGCCAGCAGTACCGGGGGCAGCCTGAACACTGAAGCTTTCTTT.